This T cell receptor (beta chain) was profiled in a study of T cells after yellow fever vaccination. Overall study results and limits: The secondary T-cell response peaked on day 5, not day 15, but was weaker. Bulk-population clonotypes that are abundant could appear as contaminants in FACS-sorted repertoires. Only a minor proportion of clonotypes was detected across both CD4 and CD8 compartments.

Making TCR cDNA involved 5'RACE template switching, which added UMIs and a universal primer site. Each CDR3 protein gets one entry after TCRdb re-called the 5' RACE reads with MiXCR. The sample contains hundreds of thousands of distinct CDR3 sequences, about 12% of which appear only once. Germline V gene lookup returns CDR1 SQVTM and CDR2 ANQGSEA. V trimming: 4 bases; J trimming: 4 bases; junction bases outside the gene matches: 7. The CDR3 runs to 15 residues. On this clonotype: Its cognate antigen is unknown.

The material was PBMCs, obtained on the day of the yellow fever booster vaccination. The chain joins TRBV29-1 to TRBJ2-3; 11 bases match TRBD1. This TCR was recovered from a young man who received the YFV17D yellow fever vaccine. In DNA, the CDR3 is TGCAGCGTTGTTGGGACAGGGGGAACAGCAGATACGCAGTATTTT. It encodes CSVVGTGGTADTQYF.